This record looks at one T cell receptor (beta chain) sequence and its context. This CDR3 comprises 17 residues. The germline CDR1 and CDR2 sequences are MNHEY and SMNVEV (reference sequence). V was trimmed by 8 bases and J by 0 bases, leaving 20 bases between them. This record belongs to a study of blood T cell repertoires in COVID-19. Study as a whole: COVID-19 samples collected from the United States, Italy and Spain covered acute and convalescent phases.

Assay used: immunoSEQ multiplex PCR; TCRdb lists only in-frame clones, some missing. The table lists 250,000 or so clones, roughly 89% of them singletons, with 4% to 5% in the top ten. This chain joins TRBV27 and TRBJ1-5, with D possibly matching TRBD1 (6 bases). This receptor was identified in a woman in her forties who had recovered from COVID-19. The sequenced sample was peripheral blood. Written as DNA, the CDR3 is TGTGCCAGCCGACCAGAGGCGGGGGCCTTTAGCAATCAGCCCCAGCATTTT. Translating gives CASRPEAGAFSNQPQHF.